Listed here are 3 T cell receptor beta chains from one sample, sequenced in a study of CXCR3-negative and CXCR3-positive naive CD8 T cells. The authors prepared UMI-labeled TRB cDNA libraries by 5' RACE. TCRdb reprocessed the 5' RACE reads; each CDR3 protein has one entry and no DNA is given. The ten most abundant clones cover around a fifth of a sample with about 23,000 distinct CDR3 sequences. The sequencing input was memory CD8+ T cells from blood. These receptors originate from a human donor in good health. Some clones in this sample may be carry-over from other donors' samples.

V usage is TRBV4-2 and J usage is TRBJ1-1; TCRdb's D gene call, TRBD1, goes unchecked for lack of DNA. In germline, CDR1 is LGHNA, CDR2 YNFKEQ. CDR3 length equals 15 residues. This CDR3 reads CASSQGIPGASEAFF.

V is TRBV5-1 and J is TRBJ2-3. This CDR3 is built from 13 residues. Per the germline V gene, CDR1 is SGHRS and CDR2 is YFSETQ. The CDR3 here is CASSPPSPDTQYF. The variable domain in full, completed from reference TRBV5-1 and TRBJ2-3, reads KAGVTQTPRYLIKTRGQQVTLSCSPISGHRSVSWYQQTPGQGLQFLFEYFSETQRNKGNFPGRFSGRQFSNSRSEMNVSTLELGDSALYLCASSPPSPDTQYFGPGTRLTVL.

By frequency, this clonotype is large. The CDR3 loop is CSVEDRQGAAYGYTF. V gene TRBV29-1 combines with J gene TRBJ1-2; without DNA, the TCRdb call of TRBD1 cannot be checked. This CDR3 has 15 amino acids. CDR1 is SQVTM and CDR2 is ANQGSEA in the germline V gene.